The next 22 T cell receptor beta chains were all read from a single sample in a study of early T cells in non-severe SARS-CoV-2 infection. TCRdb reanalysed the 5' RACE reads using MiXCR and keeps one entry per CDR3 protein. The sample has roughly 58,000 distinct CDR3 sequences, under 7.5% seen once; the top ten hold roughly 4%. The specimen was whole blood. The receptors here all came from an adult who was a healthcare worker with PCR-confirmed SARS-CoV-2 infection or an uninfected control (not recorded which).

Many counts were recorded for this clonotype. The chain couples TRBV5-6 to TRBJ2-3; no clear D. Germline assignment: CDR1 SGHDT and CDR2 YYEEEE. Between the trimmed V and J ends, which lost 1 base and 8 bases, there was a span of 17 bases. The CDR3 consists of 15 residues. This CDR3 is CASSLWAHYQRTQYF. In nucleotides, the CDR3 is TGTGCCAGCAGCTTGTGGGCCCATTACCAACGTACGCAGTATTTT.

V gene TRBV6-2 or TRBV6-3 combines with J gene TRBJ2-6; 9 bases agree with TRBD1. CDR1 MNHEY and CDR2 SVGEGT come from the germline V gene. The CDR3 contains 15 residues. Losses at the gene ends were 6 bases for V and 2 bases for J; bases not matched to a gene: 2. The CDR3 coding sequence is TGTGCCAGCAGCCGGGACAGGGCTGGGGCCAACGTCCTGACTTTC. Translated, it gives CASSRDRAGANVLTF.

This clonotype was seen at least ten times. This rearrangement joins TRBV24-1 to TRBJ2-3, with a tentative D call TRBD1 (6 bases). The V end was cut by 3 bases, the J end by 0 bases, with 9 bases between. CDR1 is KGHDR and CDR2 is SFDVKD in the germline V gene. The CDR3 has 15 amino acids. Here the CDR3 DNA reads TGTGCCACCAGTGATCGGGACACTAGCACAGATACGCAGTATTTT. Translation: CATSDRDTSTDTQYF.

The sample holds a few counts of this clonotype. The rearrangement links TRBV18 to TRBJ2-7; 10 bases map to TRBD2. The CDR3 sequence is 15 residues long. V lost 3 bases to trimming and J lost 3 bases; unmatched junction nucleotides: 5. The V gene's germline CDR1 is KGHSH and CDR2 LQKENI. The CDR3 loop reads CASSPPTSGVYEQYF. CDR3 nucleotides: TGTGCCAGCTCACCTCCTACTAGCGGGGTCTACGAGCAGTACTTC. The full variable domain, rest sourced from reference TRBV18 and TRBJ2-7, is NAGVMQNPRHLVRRRGQEARLRCSPMKGHSHVYWYRQLPEEGLKFMVYLQKENIIDESGMPKERFSAEFPKEGPSILRIQQVVRGDSAAYFCASSPPTSGVYEQYFGPGTRLTVT.

This clonotype was counted at least ten times. V gene TRBV29-1 combines with J gene TRBJ2-3, with a weak D call TRBD2 (5 bases). With 3 bases removed from V and 2 bases from J, the gap between germline ends came to 9 bases. Looked up from germline, CDR1 is SQVTM and CDR2 is ANQGSEA. This CDR3 region has 13 residues. The CDR3 reads CSVDSGNTDTQYF. The CDR3 region has the DNA TGCAGCGTTGATTCCGGGAACACAGATACGCAGTATTTT.

This clonotype has a count of ten or more. The chain employs TRBV12-3 or TRBV12-4 and TRBJ2-2; 9 nucleotides agree with TRBD1. This CDR3 is built from 16 residues. Trimming took 1 base from V and 1 from J; bases not matched to a gene: 1. CDR3 bases: TGTGCCAGCAGTTTAGGGGACAGGGTGAACACCGGGGAGCTGTTTTTT. Its protein is CASSLGDRVNTGELFF.

There are many counts of this clonotype. The rearrangement uses TRBV2 and TRBJ1-2; no clear D gene. V gave up 5 bases and J gave up 0 bases, with 13 bases separating them. Germline V CDR1 and CDR2: SNHLY, FYNNEI. This CDR3 spans 15 amino acids. CDR3 region: CASSPPRPSNYGYTF. CDR3 in DNA: TGTGCCAGCAGTCCACCTAGACCTTCTAACTATGGCTACACCTTC.

Many counts were recorded for this clonotype. The chain combines TRBV4-3 with TRBJ2-3; the D gene is possibly TRBD1 (6 bases). The CDR3 sequence is 15 residues long. V was shortened by 1 base and J by 4 bases, with 12 bases between the two germline ends. Germline loops: CDR1 LGHNA, CDR2 YSLEER. The CDR3 DNA reads TGCGCCAGCAGCCAAGGAACAGGGTTTTCAGATACGCAGTATTTT. This codes for CASSQGTGFSDTQYF.

This clonotype turned up a few times. The rearrangement joins TRBV9 to TRBJ2-1; D gene ambiguous. Deletions cut 5 bases from V and 5 bases from J, with 14 bases between. CDR3 length: 14 amino acids. Germline V gene sequence: CDR1 SGDLS, CDR2 YYNGEE. The CDR3 nucleotides read TGTGCCAGCAGGCCATCCTCTGGGGACAATGAGCAGTTCTTC. Translating gives CASRPSSGDNEQFF.

In its sample, this clonotype was seen many times. V and J are TRBV18 and TRBJ2-1, with 8 bases matching TRBD2. The CDR3 runs to 15 residues. CDR1 is KGHSH, CDR2 LQKENI, per germline. With 6 bases clipped from V and 8 bases from J, the junction kept 12 bases outside the gene matches. CDR3 in DNA: TGTGCCAGCTCCCCAACGATCGGACTAGCTGATGAGCAGTTCTTC. It specifies CASSPTIGLADEQFF.

This clonotype was counted at least ten times. This chain connects TRBV6-5 to TRBJ1-6; 8 nucleotides match TRBD1. The V gene end was trimmed by 5 bases and the J gene end by 0 bases; junction bases not matched to a gene: 3. The CDR3 is 16 amino acids. In germline, CDR1 is MNHEY, CDR2 SVGAGI. The CDR3 nucleotides read TGTGCCAGCAGTACAGGGGGTCGCTCCTATAATTCACCCCTCCACTTT. Its translation: CASSTGGRSYNSPLHF.

The chain recombines TRBV7-8 with TRBJ1-1; D ambiguous. The CDR3 runs to 16 residues. V shed 3 bases and J shed 1 base, with 15 bases lying between them. Germline CDR1 reads SGHVS; CDR2 reads FQNEAQ. The CDR3 region is CASSLSAGRGNTEAFF. As DNA, the CDR3 is TGTGCCAGCAGCTTGTCGGCGGGTCGAGGGAACACTGAAGCTTTCTTT.

This clonotype was seen a few times. The CDR3 loop reads CASSSQVSSYEQYF. As DNA, the CDR3 is TGTGCCAGCAGCTCACAGGTTAGCTCCTACGAGCAGTACTTC. The chain uses TRBV7-9 and TRBJ2-7; D possibly corresponds to TRBD1 (5 bases). Trimming stripped 4 bases from V and 0 bases from J, with 10 bases between. The CDR3 sequence is 14 residues long. The germline V gene has CDR1 SEHNR and CDR2 FQNEAQ (reference sequence). Supplemented by reference TRBV7-9 and TRBJ2-7, the full variable domain reads DTGVSQNPRHKITKRGQNVTFRCDPISEHNRLYWYRQTLGQGPEFLTYFQNEAQLEKSRLLSDRFSAERPKGSFSTLEIQRTEQGDSAMYLCASSSQVSSYEQYFGPGTRLTVT.

Many counts were recorded for this clonotype. The chain is built from TRBV6-5 and TRBJ2-7; D perhaps matches TRBD2 (7 bases). Trimming removed 2 bases from V and 6 bases from J, with 8 bases in between. Germline CDR1 is MNHEY and CDR2 is SVGAGI. This CDR3 has 12 amino acids. CDR3 bases: TGTGCCAGCAGTTACCGGGGGGCCGAGCAGTACTTC. Protein sequence: CASSYRGAEQYF.

V gene TRBV11-3 combines with J gene TRBJ2-1, with D tentatively TRBD1 or TRBD2 (5 bases each). This CDR3 region has 15 residues. Deletions cut 4 bases from V and 4 bases from J, with 14 bases between. Germline V gene lookup returns CDR1 SGHNT and CDR2 YENEEA. CDR3 region: CASSSTRGPYNEQFF. The CDR3 nucleotides read TGTGCCAGCAGCTCCACCCGGGGCCCGTACAATGAGCAGTTCTTC. Together with reference TRBV11-3 and TRBJ2-1, the CDR3 gives the full variable domain: EAGVVQSPRYKIIEKKQPVAFWCNPISGHNTLYWYLQNLGQGPELLIRYENEEAVDDSQLPKDRFSAERLKGVDSTLKIQPAELGDSAVYLCASSSTRGPYNEQFFGPGTRLTVL.

In its sample, this clonotype was seen a few times. The CDR3 protein is CASSPLRGADNEQFF. DNA for the CDR3: TGTGCCAGCAGCCCACTCCGGGGGGCGGACAATGAGCAGTTCTTC. The rearrangement uses TRBV7-6 and TRBJ2-1, with D possibly TRBD2 on 7 matching bases. CDR3 length: 15 amino acids. V was trimmed by 5 bases and J by 5 bases, leaving 16 bases between them. Germline V gene lookup returns CDR1 SGHVS and CDR2 FNYEAQ.

In its sample, this clonotype was seen many times. The CDR3 region is CASSLGRQETQYF. The CDR3 DNA reads TGTGCCAGCTCACTGGGACGTCAAGAGACCCAGTACTTC. V usage is TRBV18 and J usage is TRBJ2-5; D assignment may be TRBD1 or TRBD2 (5 bases each). Trimming stripped 4 bases from V and 2 bases from J, with 8 bases between. The CDR3 is made up of 13 amino acids. Germline CDR1 and CDR2: KGHSH and LQKENI. Full variable domain (rest looked up from reference TRBV18 and TRBJ2-5): NAGVMQNPRHLVRRRGQEARLRCSPMKGHSHVYWYRQLPEEGLKFMVYLQKENIIDESGMPKERFSAEFPKEGPSILRIQQVVRGDSAAYFCASSLGRQETQYFGPGTRLLVL.

J is TRBJ2-4 and V is TRBV20-1; D is unresolved. This CDR3 is built from 15 residues. Looked up from germline, CDR1 is DFQATT and CDR2 is SNEGSKA (reference sequence). V shed 4 bases and J shed 0 bases, with 13 bases lying between them. The CDR3, as DNA: TGCAGTGCTAACGTCGCTTCTCTAGCCAAAAACATTCAGTACTTC. Amino acid sequence: CSANVASLAKNIQYF.

Ten or more counts support this clonotype. The V call is TRBV20-1, the J call TRBJ1-1; TRBD1 aligns across 7 bases. V shed 5 bases and J 6 bases; nucleotides not matched to a gene: 15. CDR3 length equals 15 residues. CDR1 is DFQATT and CDR2 is SNEGSKA in the germline V gene (reference sequence). CDR3 loop: CSAGRDSGLNAEAFF. CDR3 DNA: TGCAGTGCTGGCCGGGACAGTGGTCTTAACGCTGAAGCTTTCTTT.

This rearrangement joins TRBV6-2 or TRBV6-3 to TRBJ2-1, with 7 bases that match TRBD2. V was pared by 10 bases and J by 2 bases, with 8 bases of the junction left unmatched. From germline, CDR1 is MNHEY and CDR2 SVGEGT. The CDR3 is 14 amino acids. The CDR3 region has the DNA TGTGCCACCCAGTCGGGGGGTCCCTACAATGAGCAGTTCTTC. Encoded protein: CATQSGGPYNEQFF.

The sample holds a few counts of this clonotype. This chain links TRBV5-4 with TRBJ2-1; D is unclear. This CDR3 contains 15 residues. Looked up from germline, CDR1 is SGHNT and CDR2 is YYREEE (reference sequence). The V end was cut by 0 bases, the J end by 2 bases, with 9 bases between. This chain's CDR3 is CASSLAASTYNEQFF. The CDR3 DNA sequence: TGTGCCAGCAGCTTGGCCGCGTCCACCTACAATGAGCAGTTCTTC.

This clonotype has ten or more counts. V usage is TRBV28 and J usage is TRBJ1-2; D not certain. The V end lost 4 bases, the J end lost 3 bases, and 3 bases lay between the germline ends. Germline CDR1 and CDR2: MDHEN and SYDVKM. This CDR3 region has 11 residues. For the CDR3, the DNA is TGTGCCAGCAGTTCCGACTATGGCTACACCTTC. Translating gives CASSSDYGYTF.